The rows below give T cell receptor beta chains drawn from one sample of a study of T-cell reconstitution after alpha-beta-depleted transplantation in children. From the PCR reads, TCRdb called clonotypes with MiXCR, one entry per CDR3 protein. The sample consists of hundreds of thousands of distinct CDR3 sequences, almost 10% of them appearing once. This specimen consisted of PBMCs from the stem cell graft donor, obtained from the stem cell graft. The receptors here all came from a human donor who donated a stem cell graft to a child with SCID. Each CDR3 is given with its conserved first and last residue. The D gene is left open where the match is weak. Only part of the rows carry a size: once, few, many, or a class if the clone is expanded.

>few|TRBV6-5|TRBJ2-2|.
CASSYSGRGETGELFF
TGTGCCAGCAGTTACTCGGGAAGGGGAGAGACCGGGGAGCTGTTTTTT
>.|TRBV27|TRBJ2-7|.
CASTGRLLREQYF
TGTGCCAGCACTGGGCGGCTGTTGCGGGAGCAGTACTTC
>.|TRBV10-3|TRBJ1-5|TRBD1
CAISKGQGIAQPQHF
TGTGCCATCAGTAAAGGACAGGGTATAGCTCAGCCCCAGCATTTT
>few|TRBV12-3/TRBV12-4|TRBJ2-2|.
CASSFRGATFGELFF
TGTGCCAGCAGTTTTCGCGGGGCGACCTTCGGGGAGCTGTTTTTT
>many|TRBV18|TRBJ2-5|.
CASSNQETQYF
TGTGCCAGCTCAAACCAAGAGACCCAGTACTTC
>few|TRBV12-3/TRBV12-4|TRBJ1-6|.
CASTGSSYNSPLHF
TGTGCCAGCACTGGGAGTTCCTATAATTCACCCCTCCACTTT
>many|TRBV5-1|TRBJ1-2|.
CASSLSAEVYGYTF
TGCGCCAGCAGCTTGTCGGCCGAAGTCTATGGCTACACCTTC
>many|TRBV12-3/TRBV12-4|TRBJ2-3|.
CASINSYTQYF
TGTGCCAGCATTAACAGTTATACGCAGTATTTT
>.|TRBV12-3/TRBV12-4|TRBJ1-1|.
CASSHRRTEAFF
TGTGCCAGCAGTCACCGACGGACTGAAGCTTTCTTT
>few|TRBV20-1|TRBJ2-7|TRBD1
CSARDVNEGATLYEQYF
TGCAGTGCTAGAGATGTTAACGAGGGGGCAACCCTCTACGAGCAGTACTTC
>.|TRBV12-3/TRBV12-4|TRBJ2-5|.
CASRLQGNEETQYF
TGTGCCAGCAGGTTACAGGGAAATGAAGAGACCCAGTACTTC
>few|TRBV5-1|TRBJ2-1|.
CASSLLGLGSYNEQFF
TGCGCCAGCAGCCTCCTGGGGTTAGGTTCCTACAATGAGCAGTTCTTC
>few|TRBV5-1|TRBJ2-1|TRBD2
CASSLGQTSEGNEQFF
TGCGCCAGCAGCCTGGGGCAGACTAGCGAGGGCAATGAGCAGTTCTTC
>.|TRBV3-1|TRBJ1-6|TRBD1
CASSQHRGRDSPLHF
TGTGCCAGCAGCCAACACAGGGGGCGGGATTCACCCCTCCACTTT
>.|TRBV5-1|TRBJ2-1|TRBD1
CASSWDREKGEQFF
TGCGCCAGCAGCTGGGACAGGGAAAAGGGTGAGCAGTTCTTC
>.|TRBV3-1|TRBJ2-7|.
CASNTIGSYEQYF
TGTGCCAGCAATACTATCGGGTCCTACGAGCAGTACTTC
>few|TRBV12-3/TRBV12-4|TRBJ2-2|.
CASSPHLTGTGELFF
TGTGCCAGCAGTCCGCACCTTACAGGCACCGGGGAGCTGTTTTTT
>few|TRBV11-2|TRBJ2-3|TRBD2
CASSHHRGPSGGPSTDTQYF
TGTGCCAGCAGCCACCACAGGGGGCCTAGCGGGGGGCCCAGCACAGATACGCAGTATTTT
>.|TRBV18|TRBJ2-2|TRBD2
CASSPRPSGDPVLNTGELFF
TGTGCCAGCTCACCACGGCCTAGCGGGGACCCTGTACTTAACACCGGGGAGCTGTTTTTT
>many|TRBV7-9|TRBJ2-2|.
CASSLSVILTGELFF
TGTGCCAGCAGCTTGTCAGTGATCCTCACCGGGGAGCTGTTTTTT
>few|TRBV20-1|TRBJ2-2|TRBD2
CSASTGGAAGELFF
TGCAGTGCTAGCACGGGGGGGGCCGCCGGGGAGCTGTTTTTT
>many|TRBV9|TRBJ2-4|.
CASSVGGDSQNIQYF
TGTGCCAGCAGCGTAGGGGGGGACAGCCAAAACATTCAGTACTTC
>.|TRBV10-3|TRBJ2-7|.
CAIRGEGSTYEQYF
TGTGCCATCAGGGGAGAGGGGTCGACCTACGAGCAGTACTTC
>many|TRBV12-3/TRBV12-4|TRBJ1-3|.
CASSLGGERRNTIYF
TGTGCCAGCAGTTTAGGTGGGGAAAGAAGAAACACCATATATTTT
>.|TRBV9|TRBJ1-2|TRBD1
CASSVDPPGTALNYGYTF
TGTGCCAGCAGCGTTGACCCACCCGGGACAGCTCTTAACTATGGCTACACCTTC
>.|TRBV10-3|TRBJ2-5|.
CAISTDINTGNQETQYF
TGTGCCATCAGCACGGACATCAATACAGGGAACCAAGAGACCCAGTACTTC
>many|TRBV5-1|TRBJ1-1|.
CASSLVPGNTEAFF
TGCGCCAGCAGCTTGGTTCCAGGGAACACTGAAGCTTTCTTT
>.|TRBV4-1|TRBJ1-5|TRBD1
CASSPRTGNQPQHF
TGCGCCAGCAGCCCTAGGACAGGGAATCAGCCCCAGCATTTT
>.|TRBV2|TRBJ2-5|.
CASIQSSFQTQYF
TGTGCCTCAATACAATCGAGTTTCCAGACCCAGTACTTC
>few|TRBV10-3|TRBJ2-7|.
CAISESFAREDNEQYF
TGTGCCATCAGTGAGTCTTTTGCCAGGGAAGACAACGAGCAGTACTTC
>.|TRBV29-1|TRBJ1-1|.
CSVDSGSTEAFF
TGCAGCGTTGATTCGGGTAGCACTGAAGCTTTCTTT
>.|TRBV7-9|TRBJ1-2|.
CASSLAPGARSIDGYTF
TGTGCCAGCAGCTTAGCTCCGGGGGCGAGGTCTATCGATGGCTACACCTTC
>.|TRBV6-5|TRBJ2-2|.
CASSSLQTSAELFF
TGTGCCAGCAGTTCCCTCCAGACTAGTGCGGAGCTGTTTTTT
>few|TRBV5-1|TRBJ1-1|.
CASSLEGHNTEAFF
TGCGCCAGCAGCTTAGAGGGTCATAACACTGAAGCTTTCTTT
>many|TRBV11-2|TRBJ2-3|.
CASSIGWGRTTDTQYF
TGTGCCAGCAGTATAGGGTGGGGCCGGACGACAGATACGCAGTATTTT
>.|TRBV5-1|TRBJ2-3|.
CASSSQRQPGGTDTQYF
TGCGCCAGCAGCTCTCAACGGCAACCCGGAGGAACAGATACGCAGTATTTT
>many|TRBV9|TRBJ2-1|.
CASSVGDEQFF
TGTGCCAGCAGCGTAGGGGATGAGCAGTTCTTC
>few|TRBV7-2|TRBJ2-1|.
CASSLYVGNEQFF
TGTGCCAGCAGCTTATATGTGGGGAATGAGCAGTTCTTC
>few|TRBV12-3/TRBV12-4|TRBJ2-7|TRBD1
CASSFTGVAYEQYF
TGTGCCAGCAGTTTCACAGGGGTAGCCTACGAGCAGTACTTC
>many|TRBV12-3/TRBV12-4|TRBJ2-6|.
CASSLKGGISGANVLTF
TGTGCCAGCAGTTTAAAGGGGGGAATCTCTGGGGCCAACGTCCTGACTTTC
>few|TRBV7-9|TRBJ1-1|TRBD1
CASRAGGWETEAFF
TGTGCCAGCAGAGCAGGGGGCTGGGAAACTGAAGCTTTCTTT
>.|TRBV6-5|TRBJ2-1|.
CASSALGGGRDNEQFF
TGTGCCAGTTCTGCCCTGGGGGGCGGACGGGACAATGAGCAGTTCTTC
>.|TRBV5-1|TRBJ1-2|TRBD1
CASSLPTGNYGYTF
TGCGCCAGCAGCCTTCCGACAGGGAACTATGGCTACACCTTC
>.|TRBV21-1|TRBJ1-2|.
CASSKARRGGGNYGYTF
TGTGCCAGCAGCAAAGCGCGTAGAGGGGGGGGTAACTATGGCTACACCTTC
>many|TRBV12-3/TRBV12-4|TRBJ2-7|.
CASSLGFYEQYF
TGTGCCAGCAGTTTAGGGTTCTACGAGCAGTACTTC
>few|TRBV7-8|TRBJ2-3|.
CASSQSPTATDTQYF
TGTGCCAGCAGCCAATCCCCGACGGCCACAGATACGCAGTATTTT
>.|TRBV5-6|TRBJ2-1|.
CASSLAGLLLGEQFF
TGTGCCAGCAGCTTGGCCGGATTGCTCCTTGGCGAGCAGTTCTTC
>.|TRBV5-4|TRBJ1-4|TRBD1
CASSSPNRGKEKLFF
TGTGCCAGCAGCTCGCCGAACAGGGGGAAGGAAAAACTGTTTTTT
>.|TRBV12-3/TRBV12-4|TRBJ1-2|.
CASSNRQLGDWSYTF
TGTGCCAGCAGTAACAGACAGTTAGGGGACTGGAGCTACACCTTC
>few|TRBV2|TRBJ1-5|.
CASSVGVNQPQHF
TGTGCCAGCAGTGTAGGGGTCAATCAGCCCCAGCATTTT
>.|TRBV5-1|TRBJ2-5|TRBD2
CASSYGLAPNPQETQYF
TGCGCCAGCAGCTACGGACTAGCACCAAACCCCCAAGAGACCCAGTACTTC
>few|TRBV12-3/TRBV12-4|TRBJ2-2|.
CASSPGGGWSTGELFF
TGTGCCAGCAGCCCTGGTGGGGGGTGGAGCACCGGGGAGCTGTTTTTT